The 2 T cell receptor beta chains given below trace back to one sample, sequenced in a study of T-cell reconstitution after alpha-beta-depleted transplantation in children. Unique molecular identifiers were incorporated during preparation of the TCRbeta library. TCRdb called the PCR reads again in MiXCR, with one record for every CDR3 protein. This table holds about 640,000 distinct CDR3 sequences, approximately 12% found once. The sample here was PBMCs, mostly from graft donor cells, taken 360 days after TCRalphabeta/CD19-depleted stem cell transplant. Source of these receptors: a male patient between 5 and 17 years old who had a stem cell transplant for acute myeloid leukemia, so the T cells may come from the graft donor.

The chain recombines TRBV20-1 with TRBJ2-1, with D unclear. Germline CDR1 is DFQATT and CDR2 is SNEGSKA (reference sequence). The CDR3 spans 13 residues. This CDR3 reads CSAVDARYNEQFF. As DNA, the CDR3 is TGCAGCGCTGTGGACGCTCGCTACAATGAGCAGTTCTTC.

The chain uses TRBV14 and TRBJ2-5; possible D gene TRBD1, 6 bases. The CDR3 runs 14 residues. Trimming pared 1 base from V and 2 bases from J, leaving 8 bases between. Germline loops: CDR1 SGHDN, CDR2 FVKESK. DNA of the CDR3: TGTGCCAGCAGCCAAGTACAGGGTCAAGAGACCCAGTACTTC. As protein: CASSQVQGQETQYF. Full variable domain (missing parts from reference TRBV14 and TRBJ2-5): EAGVTQFPSHSVIEKGQTVTLRCDPISGHDNLYWYRRVMGKEIKFLLHFVKESKQDESGMPNNRFLAERTGGTYSTLKVQPAELEDSGVYFCASSQVQGQETQYFGPGTRLLVL.